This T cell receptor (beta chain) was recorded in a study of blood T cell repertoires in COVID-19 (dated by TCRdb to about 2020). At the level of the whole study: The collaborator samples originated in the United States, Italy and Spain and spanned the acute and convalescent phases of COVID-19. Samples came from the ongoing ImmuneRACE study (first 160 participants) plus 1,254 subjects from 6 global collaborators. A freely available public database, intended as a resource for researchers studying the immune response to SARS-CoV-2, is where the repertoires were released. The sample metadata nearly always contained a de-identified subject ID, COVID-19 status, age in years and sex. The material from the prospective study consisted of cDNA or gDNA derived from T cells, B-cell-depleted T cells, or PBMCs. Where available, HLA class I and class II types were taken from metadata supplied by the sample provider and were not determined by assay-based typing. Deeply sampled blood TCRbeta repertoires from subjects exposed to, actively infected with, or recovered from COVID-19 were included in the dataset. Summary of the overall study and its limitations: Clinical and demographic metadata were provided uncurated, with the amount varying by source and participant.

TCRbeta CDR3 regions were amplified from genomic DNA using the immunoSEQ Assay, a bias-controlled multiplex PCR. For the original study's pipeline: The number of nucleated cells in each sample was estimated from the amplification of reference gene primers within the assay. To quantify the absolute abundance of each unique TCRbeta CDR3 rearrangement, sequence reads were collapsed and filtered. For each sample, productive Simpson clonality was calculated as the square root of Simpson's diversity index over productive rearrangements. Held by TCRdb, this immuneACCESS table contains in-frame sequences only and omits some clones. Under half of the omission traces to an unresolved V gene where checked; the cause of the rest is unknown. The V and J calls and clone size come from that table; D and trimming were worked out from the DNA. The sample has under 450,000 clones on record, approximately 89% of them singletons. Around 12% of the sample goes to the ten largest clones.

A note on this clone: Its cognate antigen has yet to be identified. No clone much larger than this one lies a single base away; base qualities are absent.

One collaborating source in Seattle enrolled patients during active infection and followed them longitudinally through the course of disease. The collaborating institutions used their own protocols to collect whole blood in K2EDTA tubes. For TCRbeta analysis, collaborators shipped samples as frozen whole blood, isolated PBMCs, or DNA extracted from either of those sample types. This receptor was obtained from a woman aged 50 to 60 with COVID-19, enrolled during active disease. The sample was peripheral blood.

Here is the DNA: TGTGCCAGCAGTCCAACAGGGGACACTGAAGCTTTCTTT. It is translated as CASSPTGDTEAFF. The chain couples TRBV6-2 or TRBV6-3 to TRBJ1-1, and TRBD1 matches 7 of the central bases. From the germline V gene, CDR1 is MNHEY and CDR2 is SVGEGT. The CDR3, from cysteine to phenylalanine, totals 13 residues. Only the CDR3 DNA stays, 39 bases, in frame from base 1. V loses 5 bases at its end and J loses 3 bases; junction bases beyond the gene matches: 3.